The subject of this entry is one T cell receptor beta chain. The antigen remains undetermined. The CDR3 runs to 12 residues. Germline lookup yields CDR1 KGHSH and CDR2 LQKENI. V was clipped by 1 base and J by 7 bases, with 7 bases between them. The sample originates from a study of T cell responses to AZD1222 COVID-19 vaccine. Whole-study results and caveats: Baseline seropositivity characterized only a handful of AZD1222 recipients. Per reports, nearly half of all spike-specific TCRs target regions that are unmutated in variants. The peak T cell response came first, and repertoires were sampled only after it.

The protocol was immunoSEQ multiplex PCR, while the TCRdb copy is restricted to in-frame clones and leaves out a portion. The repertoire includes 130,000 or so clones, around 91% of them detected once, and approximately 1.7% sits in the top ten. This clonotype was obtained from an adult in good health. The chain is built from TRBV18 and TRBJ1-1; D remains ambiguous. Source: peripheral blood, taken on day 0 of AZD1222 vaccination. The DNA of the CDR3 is TGTGCCAGCTCACCACTCTCGGGTGAAGCTTTCTTT. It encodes CASSPLSGEAFF.